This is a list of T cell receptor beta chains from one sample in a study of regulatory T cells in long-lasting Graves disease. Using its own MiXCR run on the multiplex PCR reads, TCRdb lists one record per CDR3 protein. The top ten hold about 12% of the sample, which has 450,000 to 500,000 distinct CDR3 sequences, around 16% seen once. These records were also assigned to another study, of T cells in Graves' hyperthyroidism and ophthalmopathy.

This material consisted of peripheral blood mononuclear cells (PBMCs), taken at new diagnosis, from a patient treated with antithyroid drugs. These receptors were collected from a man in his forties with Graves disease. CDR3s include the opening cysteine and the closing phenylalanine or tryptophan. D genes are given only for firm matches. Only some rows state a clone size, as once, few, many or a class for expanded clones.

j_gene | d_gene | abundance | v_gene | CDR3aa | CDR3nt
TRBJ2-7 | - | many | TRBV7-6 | CASSLAPQGYEQYF | TGTGCCAGCAGCTTAGCCCCACAGGGCTACGAGCAGTACTTC
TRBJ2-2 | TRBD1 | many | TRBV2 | CASSATGGSGELFF | TGTGCCAGCAGTGCTACAGGGGGCTCCGGGGAGCTGTTTTTT
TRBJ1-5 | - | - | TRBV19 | CASSPPPEDQPQHF | TGTGCCAGTAGTCCTCCGCCGGAGGATCAGCCCCAGCATTTT
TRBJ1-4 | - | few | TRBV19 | CASSRNTGTSNEKLFF | TGTGCCAGTAGCCGAAACACAGGGACGTCTAATGAAAAACTGTTTTTT
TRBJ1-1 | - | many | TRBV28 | CASRSPGGDTEAFF | TGTGCCAGCAGGTCTCCCGGGGGTGACACTGAAGCTTTCTTT
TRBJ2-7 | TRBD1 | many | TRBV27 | CASSLNGRTGVRYEQYF | TGTGCCAGCAGTTTAAACGGGCGGACAGGGGTTCGCTACGAGCAGTACTTC
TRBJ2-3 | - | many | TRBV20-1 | CSASSGGYGTQYF | TGCAGTGCTAGTTCGGGGGGCTACGGTACGCAGTATTTT
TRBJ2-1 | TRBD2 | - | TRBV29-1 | CSVFLAATVNLSGRGSRQFF | TGCAGCGTTTTTTTGGCGGCCACGGTCAACCTCAGCGGGAGGGGTAGTCGGCAGTTCTTC
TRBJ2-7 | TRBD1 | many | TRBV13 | CASSLGYRDSSYEQYF | TGTGCCAGCAGCTTAGGGTATAGGGACAGTTCCTACGAGCAGTACTTC
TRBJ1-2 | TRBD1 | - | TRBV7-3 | CASSLTTTGDRLCGYTF | TGTGCCAGCAGCTTAACGACCACCGGGGACAGGCTATGCGGCTACACCTTC
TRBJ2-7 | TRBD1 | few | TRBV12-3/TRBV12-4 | CASSLLSGQGKQYF | TGTGCCAGCAGTTTATTGTCGGGACAGGGAAAGCAGTACTTC
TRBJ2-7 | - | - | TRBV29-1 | CSALGITYEQYF | TGCAGCGCGCTTGGGATTACCTACGAGCAGTACTTC
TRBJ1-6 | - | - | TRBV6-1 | CASSQTRGYSPLHF | TGTGCCAGCAGTCAAACCAGGGGCTACTCACCCCTCCACTTT
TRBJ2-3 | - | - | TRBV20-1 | CSANRDIIGHGTDTQYF | TGCAGTGCAAACCGGGACATTATAGGCCACGGCACAGATACGCAGTATTTT
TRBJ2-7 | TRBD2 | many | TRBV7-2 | CASSLAGTSGRLEQYF | TGTGCCAGCAGCTTAGCGGGGACTAGCGGGAGACTCGAGCAGTACTTC